A single T cell receptor (beta chain) is shown here with its context. What it binds is not known. The germline V and J ends were trimmed by 4 bases and 5 bases, with 14 bases remaining between them. The CDR3 totals 14 residues. Germline V gene sequence: CDR1 SGHTA, CDR2 FQGNSA. TCRdb independently ran MiXCR on the reads; one entry per CDR3 protein. This table holds about 500,000 distinct CDR3 sequences, 30% to 40% found once. The data were obtained in a study of T cell repertoires in cytomegalovirus infection. Study-level information: Selection of CMV epitopes for the study included recently identified HLA-C-restricted and well-studied HLA-B-restricted ones. CMV infection together with matching HLA type was indicated by public TCR beta signatures.

Notes on the study in general: CMV carriers with the relevant HLA were identified by cumulative public TCR beta family frequency. HLA-C-restricted, CMV-specific TCR beta clonotypes were dominant ex vivo.

The sequence was collected from a human donor in good health (CMV status not recorded). Some clones in this sample may be carry-over from other donors' samples. The sample was cultured PBMCs, taken from culture after CMV antigen stimulation. The V gene is TRBV7-2, the J gene TRBJ1-1; possible D gene TRBD1, 5 bases. CDR3: CASSSWGRDTEAFF. The DNA for the CDR3 is TGTGCCAGCAGCTCTTGGGGACGGGATACTGAAGCTTTCTTT. The whole variable domain, filled in from reference TRBV7-2 and TRBJ1-1, reads GAGVSQSPSNKVTEKGKDVELRCDPISGHTALYWYRQSLGQGLEFLIYFQGNSAPDKSGLPSDRFSAERTGGSVSTLTIQRTQQEDSAVYLCASSSWGRDTEAFFGQGTRLTVV.